The next 6 T cell receptor beta chains were all read from a single sample in a study of cytomegalovirus exposure and HLA in healthy donors. It was with 60 Vbeta and 13 Jbeta primers that the PCR ran. Profiling relied on immunoSEQ multiplex PCR, and the TCRdb table lists in-frame clones only, not all of them. This sample yields fewer than 120,000 clones, of which 60% to 85% are seen a single time; about 2.9% belongs to the top ten. The material sequenced was PBMCs. The receptors were sampled from a woman in her sixties in good health and CMV-seropositive.

This sequence joins TRBV5-1 and TRBJ2-7, with 8 bases that match TRBD2. This CDR3 has 16 residues. The junction had 5 bases not matched to a gene; V was cut back by 0 bases and J by 0 bases. Germline V CDR1 and CDR2: SGHRS, YFSETQ. The CDR3, as DNA: TGCGCCAGCAGCTTGGCGGGGCGGGAGGCCTCCTACGAGCAGTACTTC. Encoded protein: CASSLAGREASYEQYF.

This chain uses TRBV28 with TRBJ1-5, with TRBD1 as a possible D gene (5 bases). Germline CDR1 MDHEN, CDR2 SYDVKM. With 6 bases removed from V and 2 bases from J, the gap between germline ends came to 17 bases. The CDR3 has 16 amino acids. The chain's CDR3 is CASRRDLGLGNQPQHF. The CDR3 nucleotides read TGTGCCAGCAGGCGGGACCTGGGTCTGGGCAATCAGCCCCAGCATTTT. Based on the CDR3 plus reference TRBV28 and TRBJ1-5, the full variable domain is DVKVTQSSRYLVKRTGEKVFLECVQDMDHENMFWYRQDPGLGLRLIYFSYDVKMKEKGDIPEGYSVSREKKERFSLILESASTNQTSMYLCASRRDLGLGNQPQHFGDGTRLSIL.

The chain links TRBV7-2 to TRBJ1-5, with unresolved D. Per germline, CDR1 SGHTA and CDR2 FQGNSA. This CDR3 is 13 amino acids long. V gave up 7 bases and J gave up 0 bases, with 7 bases separating them. In DNA, the CDR3 is TGTGCCAGCACCGAGGATAGCAATCAGCCCCAGCATTTT. This codes for CASTEDSNQPQHF.

The chain couples TRBV18 to TRBJ2-1; 9 bases line up with TRBD2. CDR1 and CDR2 (germline): KGHSH, LQKENI. Trimming cost V 6 bases and J 4 bases; bases outside gene matches: 7. The CDR3 sequence is 15 residues long. The CDR3 DNA follows: TGTGCCAGCTCCCCCGCTAGCGGGGTTTACAATGAGCAGTTCTTC. This gives the protein CASSPASGVYNEQFF.

This clone is medium-sized. The J gene is TRBJ1-1, the V gene TRBV7-3; D perhaps matches TRBD1 (6 bases). There are 16 residues in the CDR3. From germline, CDR1 is SGHTA and CDR2 FQGTGA. Trimming left V 2 bases short and J 0 bases short, with 13 bases between. The CDR3 spells CASSLGGAGMNTEAFF. The CDR3 DNA reads as TGTGCCAGCAGCTTAGGGGGGGCAGGAATGAACACTGAAGCTTTCTTT.

The chain combines TRBV9 with TRBJ2-7, with 8 bases aligning to TRBD2. J was trimmed by 0 bases and V by 5 bases; bases with no gene match: 7. The CDR3 contains 15 residues. Germline V CDR1 and CDR2: SGDLS, YYNGEE. The CDR3 spells CASSPTSVGSYEQYF. The CDR3 DNA sequence: TGTGCCAGCAGTCCGACTAGCGTCGGCTCCTACGAGCAGTACTTC.